The clone carrying this TCR beta chain was seen a few times. What it binds is not known. The CDR3 consists of 18 residues. Unmatched junction bases numbered 13, after V lost 2 bases and J lost 0 bases. Germline CDR1 and CDR2: MNHEY and SMNVEV (reference sequence). The data are from a study of blood T cells in healthy people across ages. The use of a sample-barcoded 5' primer and a J-beta primer mix characterized a second PCR of roughly 6 to 12 cycles. TCRdb re-called the 5' RACE reads with MiXCR, one entry per CDR3 protein. Among about 1 million distinct CDR3 sequences listed, around 45% were seen once. General observations from the study: Unsorted PBMC input precluded a conclusive naive versus antigen-experienced comparison. The study lacked donor CMV status, which possibly confounded expanded clonotype changes.

The rearrangement uses TRBV27 and TRBJ2-7; 7 bases match TRBD2. This receptor was identified in a woman aged 60-70 years in good health. The sample consisted of blood. The CDR3 protein is CASSLRVTSDLRSYEQYF. The CDR3 DNA sequence: TGTGCCAGCAGTTTACGGGTTACTAGCGACCTTCGCTCCTACGAGCAGTACTTC.